The present TCR beta chain was sequenced within a study of T cells in localized non-small cell lung cancer. With respect to this clone: The antigen is not known.

Only in-frame clones appear in the TCRdb table, and some are missing; sequencing was by immunoSEQ multiplex PCR. Altogether 45,000 to 60,000 clones are present, under 85% being singletons, with the ten largest covering roughly 21%. V was cut by 5 bases and J by 0 bases, with 13 bases left in between. Germline values: CDR1 MNHNS, CDR2 SASEGT. The CDR3 length is 15 residues. The study's findings and limits: Longer overall survival was seen with higher T cell density measured in blood. Uninvolved nearby lung showed the greatest T cell clonality, exceeding that found in tumor. Heterogeneity is still possible, as just one tumor region was sequenced.

The gene calls are TRBV6-1 and TRBJ1-1; possibly TRBD1 for D (5 bases). The sequence derives from a female donor older than 55 with stage II squamous cell lung carcinoma. The sequences come from peripheral blood, collected before any cancer treatment. The CDR3 spells CASSRQQRMNTEAFF. In DNA, the CDR3 is TGTGCCAGCAGTAGACAGCAGAGGATGAACACTGAAGCTTTCTTT.